This entry describes one TCR beta chain. Its antigen is as yet unknown. Since no conserved phenylalanine or tryptophan closes the CDR3, a read error is the likely cause. TCRdb called the 5' RACE reads again in MiXCR, with one record for every CDR3 protein. The profile shows 470,000 or so distinct CDR3 sequences, around 19% of them singletons. The data originate from a study of T-cell memory formation after mild COVID-19. Across the whole study: TCR clusters were mostly confined to one donor each.

Trimming removed 3 bases at V and 2 bases at J, with 15 bases between. CDR3 length: 16 residues. Germline V gives CDR1 SGHNT, CDR2 YYREEE (reference sequence). Whole-study findings and limits: Clones which contracted sat mainly in CM and EM if CD4+, and in EMRA if CD8+. Day 37-peaking second-wave clones had unconfirmed SARS-CoV-2 specificity.

The clonotype originates from an adult woman who had mild COVID-19 (a few samples of this study predate the infection). Cell type and time point are not known. This sequence joins TRBV5-4 and TRBJ2-1, with D perhaps TRBD1 (7 bases). The sequenced sample was PBMCs or a T cell subset sorted from them (not recorded which). The CDR3 DNA follows: TGTGCCAGCAGCTCCCAGGGGGGTCGGACCTACAATGAGCAGTTCTTA. Its protein product is CASSSQGGRTYNEQFL.